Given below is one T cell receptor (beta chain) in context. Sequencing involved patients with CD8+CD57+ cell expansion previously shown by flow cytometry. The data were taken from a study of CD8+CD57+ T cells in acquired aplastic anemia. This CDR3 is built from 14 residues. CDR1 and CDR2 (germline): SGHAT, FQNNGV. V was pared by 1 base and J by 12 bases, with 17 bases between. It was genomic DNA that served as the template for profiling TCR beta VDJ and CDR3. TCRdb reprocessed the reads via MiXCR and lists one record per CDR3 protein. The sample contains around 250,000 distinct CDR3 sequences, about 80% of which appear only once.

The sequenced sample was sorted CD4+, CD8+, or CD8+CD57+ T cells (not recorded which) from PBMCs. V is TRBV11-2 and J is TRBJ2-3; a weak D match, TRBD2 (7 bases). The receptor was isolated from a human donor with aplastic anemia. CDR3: CASSLGGGPDNQYF. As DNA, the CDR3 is TGTGCCAGCAGCTTAGGGGGGGGCCCCGATAATCAGTATTTT.